The 2 T cell receptor beta chains in this list originate from one sample, sequenced in a study of T cell repertoires in cytomegalovirus infection. These TCRs are of unknown antigen specificity. TCRdb re-called the reads with MiXCR, one entry per CDR3 protein. Among about 830,000 distinct CDR3 sequences listed, approximately 32% were seen once. This specimen was cultured CD8+ T cells from PBMCs, taken from culture after CMV antigen stimulation. The receptors shown here come from a human donor in good health (CMV status not recorded). Some clones in this sample may be carry-over from other donors' samples.

This clonotype was found a few times. The CDR3 reads CASSQPQGFTNTDTQYF. The CDR3 coding sequence is TGTGCCAGCAGTCAGCCCCAGGGATTCACTAACACAGATACGCAGTATTTT. The J gene is TRBJ2-3, the V gene TRBV6-6; possibly TRBD1 for D (5 bases). Germline V CDR1 and CDR2: MNHNY, SVGAGI (reference sequence). The CDR3 is 17 amino acids. With 5 bases removed from V and 2 bases from J, the gap between germline ends came to 20 bases.

The chain recombines TRBV7-2 with TRBJ2-3, with a possible D match to TRBD1 (6 bases). V lost 5 bases, J lost 0 bases, and 12 bases lay in between. Looked up from germline, CDR1 is SGHTA and CDR2 is FQGNSA. The CDR3 extends over 15 amino acids. The CDR3 nucleotides read TGTGCCAGCAGCCTCCGGGACATGAGCACAGATACGCAGTATTTT. Translating it yields CASSLRDMSTDTQYF.